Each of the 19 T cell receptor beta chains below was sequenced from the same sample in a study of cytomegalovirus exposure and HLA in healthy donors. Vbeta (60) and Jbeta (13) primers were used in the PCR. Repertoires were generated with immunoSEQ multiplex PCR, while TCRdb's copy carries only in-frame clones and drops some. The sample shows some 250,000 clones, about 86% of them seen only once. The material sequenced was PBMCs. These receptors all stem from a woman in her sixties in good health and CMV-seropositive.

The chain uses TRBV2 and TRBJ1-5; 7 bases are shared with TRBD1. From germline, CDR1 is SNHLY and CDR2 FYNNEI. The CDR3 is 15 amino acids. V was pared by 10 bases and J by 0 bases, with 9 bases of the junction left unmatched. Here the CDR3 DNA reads TGTGCCACCCACAGGGACAGCACTAGCAATCAGCCCCAGCATTTT. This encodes CATHRDSTSNQPQHF.

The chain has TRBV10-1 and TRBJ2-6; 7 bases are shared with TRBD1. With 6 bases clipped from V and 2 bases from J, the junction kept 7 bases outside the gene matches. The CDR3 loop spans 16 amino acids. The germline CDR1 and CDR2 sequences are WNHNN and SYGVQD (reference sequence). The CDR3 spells CASRGTAEAGANVLTF. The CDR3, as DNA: TGCGCCAGCAGAGGGACAGCGGAGGCTGGGGCCAACGTCCTGACTTTC.

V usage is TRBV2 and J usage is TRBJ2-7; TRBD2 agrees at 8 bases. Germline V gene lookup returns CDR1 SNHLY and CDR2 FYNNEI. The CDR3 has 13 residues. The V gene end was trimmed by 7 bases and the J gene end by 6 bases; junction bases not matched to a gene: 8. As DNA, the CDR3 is TGTGCCAGCATGTCCGGGACTAGAGCCGAGCAGTACTTC. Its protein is CASMSGTRAEQYF.

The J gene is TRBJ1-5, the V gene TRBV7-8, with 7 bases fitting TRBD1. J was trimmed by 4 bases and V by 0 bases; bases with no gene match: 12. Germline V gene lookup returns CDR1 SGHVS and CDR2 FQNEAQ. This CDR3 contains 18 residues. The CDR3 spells CASSLAFYGTALNQPQHF. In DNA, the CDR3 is TGTGCCAGCAGCTTAGCGTTTTACGGGACAGCGCTAAATCAGCCCCAGCATTTT.

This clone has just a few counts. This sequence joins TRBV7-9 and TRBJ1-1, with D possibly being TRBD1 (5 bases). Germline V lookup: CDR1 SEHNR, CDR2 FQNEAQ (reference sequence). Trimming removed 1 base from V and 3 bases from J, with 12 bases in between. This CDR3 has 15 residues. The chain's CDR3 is CASSLVYRLDTEAFF. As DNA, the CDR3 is TGTGCCAGCAGCTTAGTTTACAGGCTAGACACTGAAGCTTTCTTT. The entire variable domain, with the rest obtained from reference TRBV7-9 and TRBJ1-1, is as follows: DTGVSQNPRHKITKRGQNVTFRCDPISEHNRLYWYRQTLGQGPEFLTYFQNEAQLEKSRLLSDRFSAERPKGSFSTLEIQRTEQGDSAMYLCASSLVYRLDTEAFFGQGTRLTVV.

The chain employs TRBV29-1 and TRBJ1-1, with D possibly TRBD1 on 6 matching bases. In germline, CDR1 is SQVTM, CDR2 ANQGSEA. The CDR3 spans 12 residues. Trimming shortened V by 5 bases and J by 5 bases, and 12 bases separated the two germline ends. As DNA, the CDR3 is TGCAGCGTTTACAGGGACGGAACTGAAGCTTTCTTT. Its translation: CSVYRDGTEAFF.

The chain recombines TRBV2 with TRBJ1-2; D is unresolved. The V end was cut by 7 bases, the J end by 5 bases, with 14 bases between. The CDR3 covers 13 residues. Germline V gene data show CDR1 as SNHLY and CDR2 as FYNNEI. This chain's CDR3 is CASIDLAVYGYTF. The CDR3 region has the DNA TGTGCCAGCATTGACTTAGCGGTTTATGGCTACACCTTC.

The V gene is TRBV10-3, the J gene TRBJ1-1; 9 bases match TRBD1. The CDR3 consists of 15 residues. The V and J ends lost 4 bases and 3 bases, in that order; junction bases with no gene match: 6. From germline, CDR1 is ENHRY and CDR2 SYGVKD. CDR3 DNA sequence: TGTGCCATCAGTGGACCGGGACAGGGCCACACTGAAGCTTTCTTT. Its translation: CAISGPGQGHTEAFF.

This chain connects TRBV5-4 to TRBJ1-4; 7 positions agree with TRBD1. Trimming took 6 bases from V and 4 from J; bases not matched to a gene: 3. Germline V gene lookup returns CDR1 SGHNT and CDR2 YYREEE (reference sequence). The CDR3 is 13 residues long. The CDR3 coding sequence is TGTGCCAGCACTCGACAGGGTAATGAAAAACTGTTTTTT. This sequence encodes CASTRQGNEKLFF.

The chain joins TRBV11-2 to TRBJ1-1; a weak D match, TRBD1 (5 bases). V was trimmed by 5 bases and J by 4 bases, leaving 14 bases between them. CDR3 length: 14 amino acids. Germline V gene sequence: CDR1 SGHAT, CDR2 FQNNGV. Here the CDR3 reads CASSPVRGSTEAFF. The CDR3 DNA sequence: TGTGCCAGCAGCCCCGTTAGGGGTAGCACTGAAGCTTTCTTT.

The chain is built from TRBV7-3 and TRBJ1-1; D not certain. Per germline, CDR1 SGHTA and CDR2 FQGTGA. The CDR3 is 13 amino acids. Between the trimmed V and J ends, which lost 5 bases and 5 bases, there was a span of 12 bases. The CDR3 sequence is CASSPLGNTEAFF. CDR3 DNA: TGTGCCAGCAGCCCCCTAGGTAATACTGAAGCTTTCTTT.

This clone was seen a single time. CDR3: CAWSGGGSGRRDSYEQYF. CDR3 DNA sequence: TGTGCCTGGAGTGGGGGAGGGAGCGGGAGACGCGATTCCTACGAGCAGTACTTC. This sequence joins TRBV30 and TRBJ2-7, with 8 bases identical to TRBD2. Germline loops: CDR1 GTSNPN, CDR2 SVGIG (reference sequence). The length of the CDR3 is 18 residues. J gave up 1 base and V 1 base, and 15 bases lay outside the gene matches.

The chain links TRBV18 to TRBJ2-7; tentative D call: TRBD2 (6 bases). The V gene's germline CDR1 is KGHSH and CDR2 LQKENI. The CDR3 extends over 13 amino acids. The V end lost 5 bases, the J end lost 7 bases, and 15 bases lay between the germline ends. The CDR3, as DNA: TGTGCCAGCTCAATGGCGGGAAGTTGGGAGCAGTACTTC. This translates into CASSMAGSWEQYF.

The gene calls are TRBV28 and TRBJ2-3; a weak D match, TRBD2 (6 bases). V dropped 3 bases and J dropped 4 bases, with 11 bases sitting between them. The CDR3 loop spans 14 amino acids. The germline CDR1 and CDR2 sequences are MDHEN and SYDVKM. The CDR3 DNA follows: TGTGCCAGCAGTTTTAGACTAGTAGCAGATACGCAGTATTTT. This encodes CASSFRLVADTQYF. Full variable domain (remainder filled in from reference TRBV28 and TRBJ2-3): DVKVTQSSRYLVKRTGEKVFLECVQDMDHENMFWYRQDPGLGLRLIYFSYDVKMKEKGDIPEGYSVSREKKERFSLILESASTNQTSMYLCASSFRLVADTQYFGPGTRLTVL.

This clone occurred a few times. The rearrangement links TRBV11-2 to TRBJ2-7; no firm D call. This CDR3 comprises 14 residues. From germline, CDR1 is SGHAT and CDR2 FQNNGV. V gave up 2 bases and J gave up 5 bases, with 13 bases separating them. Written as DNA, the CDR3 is TGTGCCAGCAGCTTATCATCTAACCCCCACGAGCAGTACTTC. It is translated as CASSLSSNPHEQYF.

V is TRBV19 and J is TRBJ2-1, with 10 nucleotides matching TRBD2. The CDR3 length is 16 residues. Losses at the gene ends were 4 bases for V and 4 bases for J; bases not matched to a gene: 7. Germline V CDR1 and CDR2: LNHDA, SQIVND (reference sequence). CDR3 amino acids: CASSTRTSGLYNEQFF. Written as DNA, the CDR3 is TGTGCCAGTAGTACAAGGACTAGCGGACTATACAATGAGCAGTTCTTC.

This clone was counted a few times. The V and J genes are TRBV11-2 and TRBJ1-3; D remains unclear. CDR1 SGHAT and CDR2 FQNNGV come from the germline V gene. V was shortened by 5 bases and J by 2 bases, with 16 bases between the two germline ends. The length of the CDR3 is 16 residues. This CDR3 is CASSQRARGAGNTIYF. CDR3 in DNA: TGTGCCAGCAGCCAGAGGGCTCGGGGTGCTGGAAACACCATATATTTT.

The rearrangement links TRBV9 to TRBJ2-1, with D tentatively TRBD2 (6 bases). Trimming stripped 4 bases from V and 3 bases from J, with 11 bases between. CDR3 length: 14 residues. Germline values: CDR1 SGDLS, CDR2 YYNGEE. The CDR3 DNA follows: TGTGCCAGCAGCCGGGGGACCCTCTACAATGAGCAGTTCTTC. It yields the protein CASSRGTLYNEQFF.

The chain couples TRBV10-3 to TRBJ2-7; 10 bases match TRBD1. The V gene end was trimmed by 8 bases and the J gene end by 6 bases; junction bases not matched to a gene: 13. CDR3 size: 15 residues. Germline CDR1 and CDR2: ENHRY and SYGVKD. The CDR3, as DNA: TGTGCCATCGGGGGCGACAGGGGGCCTTTTATCGAGCAGTACTTC. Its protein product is CAIGGDRGPFIEQYF.